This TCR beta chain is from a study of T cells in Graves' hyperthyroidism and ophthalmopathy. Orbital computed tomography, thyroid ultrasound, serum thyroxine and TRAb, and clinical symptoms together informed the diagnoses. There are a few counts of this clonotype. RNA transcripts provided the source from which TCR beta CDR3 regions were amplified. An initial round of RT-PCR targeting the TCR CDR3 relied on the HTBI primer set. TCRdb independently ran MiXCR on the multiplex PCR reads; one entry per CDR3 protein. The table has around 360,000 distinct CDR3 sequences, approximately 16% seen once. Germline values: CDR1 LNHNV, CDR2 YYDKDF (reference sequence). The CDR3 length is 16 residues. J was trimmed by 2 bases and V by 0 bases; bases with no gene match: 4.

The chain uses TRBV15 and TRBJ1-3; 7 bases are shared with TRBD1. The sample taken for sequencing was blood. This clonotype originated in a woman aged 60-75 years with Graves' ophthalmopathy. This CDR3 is CATSRDSTGAGNTIYF. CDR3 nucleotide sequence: TGTGCCACCAGCAGAGATTCTACAGGGGCTGGAAACACCATATATTTT. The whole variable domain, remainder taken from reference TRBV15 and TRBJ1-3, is DAMVIQNPRYQVTQFGKPVTLSCSQTLNHNVMYWYQQKSSQAPKLLFHYYDKDFNNEADTPDNFQSRRPNTSFCFLDIRSPGLGDTAMYLCATSRDSTGAGNTIYFGEGSWLTVV.